What follows describes a single T cell receptor (beta chain). The sample is drawn from a study of T-cell reconstitution after alpha-beta-depleted transplantation in children. Per germline, CDR1 SGHAT and CDR2 FQNNGV. This CDR3 spans 18 amino acids. The V end was cut by 1 base, the J end by 0 bases, with 17 bases between. The TCRbeta library was prepared with unique molecular identifiers. TCRdb independently ran MiXCR on the PCR reads; one entry per CDR3 protein. The profile shows 230,000 or so distinct CDR3 sequences, more than 10% of them singletons. This TCR came from a human donor who donated a stem cell graft to a child with acute lymphoblastic leukemia. The chain recombines TRBV11-2 with TRBJ2-3; tentative D call: TRBD1 (5 bases). The sample in question was PBMCs from the stem cell graft donor, obtained from the stem cell graft. The CDR3 is CASSLGGLGGSSTDTQYF. In nucleotides, the CDR3 is TGTGCCAGCAGCTTAGGGGGCCTAGGCGGTTCTAGCACAGATACGCAGTATTTT.